The T cell receptor beta chain under discussion was sequenced for a study of T cell responses to AZD1222 COVID-19 vaccine. About this clone itself: Antigen specificity is unknown.

Overall study findings and caveats: Clonal diversity was possibly underestimated, and white British individuals and females predominated among donors.

Looked up from germline, CDR1 is SGHNT and CDR2 is YENEEA. With 6 bases removed from V and 0 bases from J, the gap between germline ends came to 11 bases. The CDR3 spans 15 residues. Assay used: immunoSEQ multiplex PCR; TCRdb lists only in-frame clones, some missing. The data hold roughly 120,000 clones, with 94% observed a single time. The material sequenced was peripheral blood, taken on day 0 of AZD1222 vaccination. The clonotype comes from an adult in good health. The chain recombines TRBV11-3 with TRBJ2-2; D perhaps matches TRBD1 (6 bases). CDR3 sequence: CASRTGHSNTGELFF. CDR3 nucleotide sequence: TGTGCCAGCAGGACGGGACACTCGAACACCGGGGAGCTGTTTTTT.